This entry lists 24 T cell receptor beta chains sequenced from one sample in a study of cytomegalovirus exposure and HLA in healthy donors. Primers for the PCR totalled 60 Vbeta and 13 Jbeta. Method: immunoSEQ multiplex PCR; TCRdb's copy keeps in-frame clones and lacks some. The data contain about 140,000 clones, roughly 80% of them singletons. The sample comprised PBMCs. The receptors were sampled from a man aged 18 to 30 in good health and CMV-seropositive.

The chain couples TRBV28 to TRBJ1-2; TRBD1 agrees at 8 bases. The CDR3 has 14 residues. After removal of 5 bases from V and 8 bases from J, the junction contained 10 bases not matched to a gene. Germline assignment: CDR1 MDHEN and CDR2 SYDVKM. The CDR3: CASSPDGQGRGYTF. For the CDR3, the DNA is TGTGCCAGCAGTCCTGACGGACAGGGCCGAGGCTACACCTTC.

DNA for the CDR3: TGTGCCAGCAGCTACGGGAGCGGGGGAGCCTACGAGCAGTACTTC. Amino acids: CASSYGSGGAYEQYF. This rearrangement joins TRBV28 to TRBJ2-7; 8 bases map to TRBD2. Germline CDR1 and CDR2: MDHEN and SYDVKM. CDR3 length: 15 amino acids. J lost 2 bases, V lost 6 bases, and 9 bases had no gene match.

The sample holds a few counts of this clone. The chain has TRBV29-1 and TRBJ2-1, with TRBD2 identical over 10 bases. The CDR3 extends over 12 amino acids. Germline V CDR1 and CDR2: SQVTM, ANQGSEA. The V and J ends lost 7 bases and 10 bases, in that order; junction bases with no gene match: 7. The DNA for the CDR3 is TGCAGCGCCACTAGCGGGATCTGGGAGCAGTTCTTC. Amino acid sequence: CSATSGIWEQFF.

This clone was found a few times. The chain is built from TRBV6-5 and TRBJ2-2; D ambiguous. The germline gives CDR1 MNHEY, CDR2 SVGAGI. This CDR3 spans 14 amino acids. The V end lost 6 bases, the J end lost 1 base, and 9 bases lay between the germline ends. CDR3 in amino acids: CASRAKWNTGELFF. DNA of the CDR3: TGTGCCAGCAGGGCCAAATGGAACACCGGGGAGCTGTTTTTT.

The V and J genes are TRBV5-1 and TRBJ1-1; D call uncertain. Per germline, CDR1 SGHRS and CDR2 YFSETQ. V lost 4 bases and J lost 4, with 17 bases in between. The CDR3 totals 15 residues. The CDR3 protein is CASSPTAGLGTEAFF. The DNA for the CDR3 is TGCGCCAGCAGCCCAACCGCGGGGTTGGGCACTGAAGCTTTCTTT.

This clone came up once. CDR3 sequence (DNA): TGTGCCACCAGCAGGGGGGACAGGACAGTGGGGAACACTGAAGCTTTCTTT. This sequence encodes CATSRGDRTVGNTEAFF. The gene calls are TRBV15 and TRBJ1-1; 8 bases agree with TRBD1. Trimming at V came to 3 bases and at J to 1 base, leaving 10 bases not matched to a gene. This CDR3 is 17 amino acids long. Germline CDR1 LNHNV, CDR2 YYDKDF (reference sequence).

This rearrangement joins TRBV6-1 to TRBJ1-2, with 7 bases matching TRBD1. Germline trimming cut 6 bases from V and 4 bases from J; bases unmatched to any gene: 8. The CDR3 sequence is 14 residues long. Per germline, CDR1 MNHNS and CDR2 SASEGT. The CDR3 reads CASSPGQDSYGYTF. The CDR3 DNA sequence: TGTGCCAGCAGCCCCGGACAGGATTCCTATGGCTACACCTTC.

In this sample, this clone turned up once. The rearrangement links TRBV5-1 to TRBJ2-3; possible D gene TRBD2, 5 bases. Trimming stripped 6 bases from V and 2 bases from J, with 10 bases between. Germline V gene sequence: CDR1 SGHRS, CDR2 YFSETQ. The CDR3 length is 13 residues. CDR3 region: CASNERTTDTQYF. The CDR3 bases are TGCGCCAGCAATGAGCGGACCACAGATACGCAGTATTTT.

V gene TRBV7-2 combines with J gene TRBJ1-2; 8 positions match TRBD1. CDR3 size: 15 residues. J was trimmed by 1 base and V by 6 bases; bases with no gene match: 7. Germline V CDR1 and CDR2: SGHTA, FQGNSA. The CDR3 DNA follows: TGTGCCAGCAGTTGGGGGGACAGGAGTAACTATGGCTACACCTTC. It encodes CASSWGDRSNYGYTF.

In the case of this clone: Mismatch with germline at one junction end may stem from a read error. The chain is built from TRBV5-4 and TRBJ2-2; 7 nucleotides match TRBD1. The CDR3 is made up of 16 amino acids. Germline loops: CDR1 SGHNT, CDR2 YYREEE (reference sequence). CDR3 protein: CASSRRMTGLTEELFF. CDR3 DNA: TGTGCCAGCAGCCGCCGGATGACAGGGCTCACCGAGGAGCTGTTTTTT.

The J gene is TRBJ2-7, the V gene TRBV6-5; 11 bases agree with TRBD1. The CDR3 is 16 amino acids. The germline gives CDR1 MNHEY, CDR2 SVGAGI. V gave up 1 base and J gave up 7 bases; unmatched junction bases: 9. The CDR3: CASSYFTSGTGGEQYF. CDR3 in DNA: TGTGCCAGCAGTTACTTCACCTCCGGGACAGGGGGTGAGCAGTACTTC.

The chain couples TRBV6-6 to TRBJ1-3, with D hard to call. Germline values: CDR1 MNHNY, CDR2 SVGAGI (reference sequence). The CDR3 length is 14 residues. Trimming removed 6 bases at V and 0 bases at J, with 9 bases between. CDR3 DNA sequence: TGTGCCAGCAGCCAGGATTTCTCTGGAAACACCATATATTTT. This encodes CASSQDFSGNTIYF.

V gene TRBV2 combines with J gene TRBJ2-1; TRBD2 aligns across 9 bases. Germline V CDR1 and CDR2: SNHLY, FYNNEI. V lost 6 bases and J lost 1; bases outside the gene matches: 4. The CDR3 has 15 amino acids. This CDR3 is CASRRLAESYNEQFF. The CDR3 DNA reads TGTGCCAGCAGGAGACTAGCGGAATCCTACAATGAGCAGTTCTTC.

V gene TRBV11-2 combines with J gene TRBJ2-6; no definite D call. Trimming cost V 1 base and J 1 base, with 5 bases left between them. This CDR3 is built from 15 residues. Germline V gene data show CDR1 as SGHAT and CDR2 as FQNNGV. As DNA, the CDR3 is TGTGCCAGCAGCTTAGCGTCGTCTGGGGCCAACGTCCTGACTTTC. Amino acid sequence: CASSLASSGANVLTF. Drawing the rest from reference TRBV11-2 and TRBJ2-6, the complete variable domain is EAGVAQSPRYKIIEKRQSVAFWCNPISGHATLYWYQQILGQGPKLLIQFQNNGVVDDSQLPKDRFSAERLKGVDSTLKIQPAKLEDSAVYLCASSLASSGANVLTFGAGSRLTVL.

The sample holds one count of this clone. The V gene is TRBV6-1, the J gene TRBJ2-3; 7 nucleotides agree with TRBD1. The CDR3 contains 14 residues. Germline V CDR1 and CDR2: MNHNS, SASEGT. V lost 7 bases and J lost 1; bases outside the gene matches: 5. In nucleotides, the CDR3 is TGTGCCAGCAAAGGTCAGGGGGGCACAGATACGCAGTATTTT. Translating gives CASKGQGGTDTQYF.

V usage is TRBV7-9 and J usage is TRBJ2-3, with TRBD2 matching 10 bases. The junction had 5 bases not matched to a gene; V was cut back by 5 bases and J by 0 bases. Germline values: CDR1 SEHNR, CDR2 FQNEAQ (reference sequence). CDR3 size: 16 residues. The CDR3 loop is CASSLETSGSTDTQYF. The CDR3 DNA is TGTGCCAGCAGCCTCGAGACTAGCGGGAGCACAGATACGCAGTATTTT.

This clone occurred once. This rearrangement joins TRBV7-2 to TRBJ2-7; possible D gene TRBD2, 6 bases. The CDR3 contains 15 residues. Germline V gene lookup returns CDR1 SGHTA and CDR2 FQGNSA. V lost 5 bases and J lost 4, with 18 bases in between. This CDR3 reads CASSVGMAGRYEQYF. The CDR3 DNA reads TGTGCCAGCAGCGTTGGGATGGCGGGAAGGTACGAGCAGTACTTC.

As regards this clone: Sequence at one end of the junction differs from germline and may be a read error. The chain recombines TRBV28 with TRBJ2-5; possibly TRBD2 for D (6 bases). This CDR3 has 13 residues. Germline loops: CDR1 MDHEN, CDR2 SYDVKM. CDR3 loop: CASTVGTQEAQYF. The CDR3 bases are TGTGCCAGCACTGTTGGGACTCAAGAGGCCCAGTACTTC. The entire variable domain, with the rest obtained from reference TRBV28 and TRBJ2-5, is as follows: DVKVTQSSRYLVKRTGEKVFLECVQDMDHENMFWYRQDPGLGLRLIYFSYDVKMKEKGDIPEGYSVSREKKERFSLILESASTNQTSMYLCASTVGTQEAQYFGPGTRLLVL.

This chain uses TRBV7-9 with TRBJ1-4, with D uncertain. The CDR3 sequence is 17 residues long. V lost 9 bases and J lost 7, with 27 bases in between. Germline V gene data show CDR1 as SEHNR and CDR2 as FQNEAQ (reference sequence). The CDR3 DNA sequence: TGTGCCAGTGTGAGTGGAGGCCGAGTATTGCTGGGTGAAAAACTGTTTTTT. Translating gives CASVSGGRVLLGEKLFF.

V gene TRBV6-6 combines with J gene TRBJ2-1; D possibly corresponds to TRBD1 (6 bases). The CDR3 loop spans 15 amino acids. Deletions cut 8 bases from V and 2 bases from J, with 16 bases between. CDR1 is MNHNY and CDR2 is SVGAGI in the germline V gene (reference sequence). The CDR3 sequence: CASAFGWDTYNEQFF. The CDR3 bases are TGTGCCAGCGCCTTCGGCTGGGACACCTACAATGAGCAGTTCTTC.

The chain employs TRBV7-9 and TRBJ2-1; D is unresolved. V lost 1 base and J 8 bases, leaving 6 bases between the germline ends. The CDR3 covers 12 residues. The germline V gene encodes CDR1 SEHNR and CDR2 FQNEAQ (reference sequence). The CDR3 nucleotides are TGTGCCAGCAGCTTAGTAGAGGATGAGCAGTTCTTC. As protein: CASSLVEDEQFF.

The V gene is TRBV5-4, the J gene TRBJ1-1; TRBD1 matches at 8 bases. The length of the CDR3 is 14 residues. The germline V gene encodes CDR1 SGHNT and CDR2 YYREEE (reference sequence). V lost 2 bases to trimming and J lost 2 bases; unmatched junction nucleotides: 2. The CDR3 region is CASSFGQGNTEAFF. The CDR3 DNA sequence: TGTGCCAGCAGCTTTGGACAGGGTAACACTGAAGCTTTCTTT.

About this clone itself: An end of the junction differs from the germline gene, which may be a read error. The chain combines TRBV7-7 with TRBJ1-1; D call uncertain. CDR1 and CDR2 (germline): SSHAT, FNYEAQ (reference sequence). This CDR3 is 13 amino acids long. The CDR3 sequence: CASSLSLATEAFF. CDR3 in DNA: TGTGCTAGCAGCTTATCCTTGGCCACTGAAGCTTTCTTT.

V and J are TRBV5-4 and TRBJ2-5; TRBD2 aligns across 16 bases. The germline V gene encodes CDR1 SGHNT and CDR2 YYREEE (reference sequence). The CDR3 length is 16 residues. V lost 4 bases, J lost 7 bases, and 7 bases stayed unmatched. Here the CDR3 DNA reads TGTGCCAGCAGCCCCGGGACTAGCGGGAGGGGGGGGACCCAGTACTTC. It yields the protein CASSPGTSGRGGTQYF. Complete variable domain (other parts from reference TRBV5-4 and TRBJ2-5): ETGVTQSPTHLIKTRGQQVTLRCSSQSGHNTVSWYQQALGQGPQFIFQYYREEENGRGNFPPRFSGLQFPNYSSELNVNALELDDSALYLCASSPGTSGRGGTQYFGPGTRLLVL.